Given below is one T cell receptor (beta chain) in context. This record comes from a study of blood T cell repertoires in COVID-19. Sequencing was performed with immunoSEQ multiplex PCR; in TCRdb, only in-frame clones are kept and a portion is missing. Among 250,000 to 300,000 clones listed, 88% were seen once. Cohort 3 recovered donors had two negative PCRs, clearance, or symptom resolution. Germline loops: CDR1 MNHEY, CDR2 SMNVEV (reference sequence). The CDR3 covers 17 residues. With 2 bases removed from V and 6 bases from J, the gap between germline ends came to 20 bases. This receptor was obtained from a woman in her 30s who had recovered from COVID-19. The chain combines TRBV27 with TRBJ2-1; D is perhaps TRBD2 (5 bases). The sample comprised PBMCs or T cells enriched from blood (not recorded which). The CDR3 here is CASSLVSRGGPANEQFF. The CDR3 DNA sequence: TGTGCCAGCAGTTTAGTGTCTCGTGGAGGACCCGCCAATGAGCAGTTCTTC.